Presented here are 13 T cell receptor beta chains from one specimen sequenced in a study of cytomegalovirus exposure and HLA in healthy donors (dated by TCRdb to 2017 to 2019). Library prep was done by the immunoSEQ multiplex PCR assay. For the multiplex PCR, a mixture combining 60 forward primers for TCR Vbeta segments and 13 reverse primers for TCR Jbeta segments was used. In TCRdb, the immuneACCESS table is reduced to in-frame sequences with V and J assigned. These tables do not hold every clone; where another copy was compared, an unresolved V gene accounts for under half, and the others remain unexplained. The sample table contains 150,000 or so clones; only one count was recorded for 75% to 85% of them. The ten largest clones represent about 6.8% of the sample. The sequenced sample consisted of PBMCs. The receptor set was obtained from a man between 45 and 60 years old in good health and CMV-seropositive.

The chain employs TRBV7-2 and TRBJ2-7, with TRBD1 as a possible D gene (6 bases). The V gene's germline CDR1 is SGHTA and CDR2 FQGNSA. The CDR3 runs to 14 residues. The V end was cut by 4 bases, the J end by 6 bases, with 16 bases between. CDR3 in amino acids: CASSSRSGVGEQYF. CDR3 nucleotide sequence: TGTGCCAGCAGCTCAAGATCAGGGGTGGGCGAGCAGTACTTC.

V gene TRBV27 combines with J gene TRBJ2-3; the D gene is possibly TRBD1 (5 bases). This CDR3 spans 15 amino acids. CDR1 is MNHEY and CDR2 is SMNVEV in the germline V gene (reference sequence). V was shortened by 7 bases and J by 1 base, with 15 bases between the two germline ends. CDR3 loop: CASTLGAQGTDTQYF. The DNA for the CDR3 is TGTGCCAGCACCCTTGGGGCCCAGGGCACAGATACGCAGTATTTT.

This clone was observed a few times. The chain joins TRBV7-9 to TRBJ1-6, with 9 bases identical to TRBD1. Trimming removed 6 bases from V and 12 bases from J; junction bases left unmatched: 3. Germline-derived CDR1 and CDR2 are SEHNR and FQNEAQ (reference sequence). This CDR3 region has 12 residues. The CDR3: CASSQGQGPLHF. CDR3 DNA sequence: TGTGCCAGCAGTCAGGGACAGGGACCCCTCCACTTT.

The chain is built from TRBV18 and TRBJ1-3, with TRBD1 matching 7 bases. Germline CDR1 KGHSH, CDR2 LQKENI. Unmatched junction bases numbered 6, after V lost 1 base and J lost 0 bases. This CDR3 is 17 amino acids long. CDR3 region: CASSPRTGVNSGNTIYF. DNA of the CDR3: TGTGCCAGCTCACCACGGACAGGAGTTAACTCTGGAAACACCATATATTTT.

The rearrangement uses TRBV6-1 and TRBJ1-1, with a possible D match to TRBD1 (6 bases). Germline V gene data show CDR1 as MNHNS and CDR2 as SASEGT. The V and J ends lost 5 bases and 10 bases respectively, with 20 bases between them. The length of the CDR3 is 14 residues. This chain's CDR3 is CASSLQGWGLIAFF. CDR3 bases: TGTGCCAGCAGTTTACAGGGATGGGGCCTGATAGCTTTCTTT.

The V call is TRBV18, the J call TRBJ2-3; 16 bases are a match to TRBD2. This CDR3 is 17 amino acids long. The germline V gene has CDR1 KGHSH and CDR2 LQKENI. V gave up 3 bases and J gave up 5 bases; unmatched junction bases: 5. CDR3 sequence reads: CASSPRGLAGGRDTQYF. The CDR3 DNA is TGTGCCAGCTCACCCCGGGGACTAGCGGGAGGGCGAGATACGCAGTATTTT.

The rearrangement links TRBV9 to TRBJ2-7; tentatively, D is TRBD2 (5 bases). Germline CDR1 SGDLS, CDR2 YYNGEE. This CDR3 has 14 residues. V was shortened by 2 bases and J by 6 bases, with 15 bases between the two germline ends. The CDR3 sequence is CASSVRSGSGEQYF. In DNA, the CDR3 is TGTGCCAGCAGCGTTAGATCGGGGTCGGGCGAGCAGTACTTC. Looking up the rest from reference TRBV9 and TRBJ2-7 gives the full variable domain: DSGVTQTPKHLITATGQRVTLRCSPRSGDLSVYWYQQSLDQGLQFLIQYYNGEERAKGNILERFSAQQFPDLHSELNLSSLELGDSALYFCASSVRSGSGEQYFGPGTRLTVT.

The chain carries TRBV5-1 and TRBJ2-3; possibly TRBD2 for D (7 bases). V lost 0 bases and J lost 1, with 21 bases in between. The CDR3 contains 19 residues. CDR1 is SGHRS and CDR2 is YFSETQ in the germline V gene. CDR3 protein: CASSLDVLTGGLGTDTQYF. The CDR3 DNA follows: TGCGCCAGCAGCTTGGATGTCCTCACGGGGGGCCTGGGCACAGATACGCAGTATTTT.

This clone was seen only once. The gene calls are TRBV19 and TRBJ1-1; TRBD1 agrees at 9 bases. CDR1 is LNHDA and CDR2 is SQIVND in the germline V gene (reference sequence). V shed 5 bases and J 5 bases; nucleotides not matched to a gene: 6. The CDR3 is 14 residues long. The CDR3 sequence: CASSFGTGQTEAFF. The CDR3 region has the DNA TGTGCCAGTAGTTTCGGGACAGGGCAAACTGAAGCTTTCTTT.

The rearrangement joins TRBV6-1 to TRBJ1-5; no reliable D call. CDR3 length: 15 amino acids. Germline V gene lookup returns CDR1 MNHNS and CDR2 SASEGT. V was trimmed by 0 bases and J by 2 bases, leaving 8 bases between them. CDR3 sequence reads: CASSEAPGGNQPQHF. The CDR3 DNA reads TGTGCCAGCAGTGAAGCTCCGGGTGGCAATCAGCCCCAGCATTTT.

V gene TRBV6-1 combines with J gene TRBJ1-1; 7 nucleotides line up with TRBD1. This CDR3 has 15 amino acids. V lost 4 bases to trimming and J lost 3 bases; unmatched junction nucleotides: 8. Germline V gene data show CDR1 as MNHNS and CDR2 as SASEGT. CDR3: CASSGSRTGDTEAFF. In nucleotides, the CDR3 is TGTGCCAGCAGTGGGAGTAGAACAGGGGACACTGAAGCTTTCTTT.

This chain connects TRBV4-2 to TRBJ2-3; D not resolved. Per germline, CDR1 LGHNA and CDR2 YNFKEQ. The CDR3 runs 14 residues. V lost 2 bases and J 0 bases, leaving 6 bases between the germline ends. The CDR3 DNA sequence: TGTGCCAGCAGCCAATCAGGTAGCACAGATACGCAGTATTTT. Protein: CASSQSGSTDTQYF.

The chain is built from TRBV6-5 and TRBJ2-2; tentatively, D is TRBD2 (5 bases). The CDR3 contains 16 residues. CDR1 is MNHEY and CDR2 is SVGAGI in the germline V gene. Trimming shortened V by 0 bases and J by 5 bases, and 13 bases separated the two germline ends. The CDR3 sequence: CASSYSTDRGTGELFF. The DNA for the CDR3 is TGTGCCAGCAGTTACTCAACGGACCGAGGGACCGGGGAGCTGTTTTTT.